One and the same sample provided the 8 T cell receptor beta chains below, sequenced in a study of T cell changes during pregnancy in multiple sclerosis (dated by TCRdb to the late 2010s). The method behind the library was the immunoSEQ multiplex PCR assay. The clones in this table, taken by TCRdb from immuneACCESS, are in-frame only. Not every clone is retained; where verified, under half of the shortfall comes from an unresolved V gene, and the cause of the rest is unknown. Across this sample there are fewer than 55,000 clones, with around 92% seen only once. The top ten clonotypes cover 0.95% to 1% of the sample. The sequenced sample was peripheral blood, obtained after pregnancy. These receptors were collected from a female donor with multiple sclerosis, enrolled in a pregnancy study.

V and J are TRBV4-3 and TRBJ2-3; TRBD2 agrees at 7 bases. Losses at the gene ends were 4 bases for V and 2 bases for J; bases not matched to a gene: 3. CDR1 is LGHNA and CDR2 is YSLEER in the germline V gene. The CDR3 covers 14 residues. The CDR3 DNA sequence: TGCGCCAGCAGCCGGGAGGGTACCACAGATACGCAGTATTTT. Amino acids: CASSREGTTDTQYF.

The CDR3 here is CASIHPGQGIAEAFF. CDR3 in DNA: TGTGCCAGCATCCACCCGGGACAGGGAATCGCTGAAGCTTTCTTT. This chain uses TRBV5-4 with TRBJ1-1, with 9 bases aligning to TRBD1. V lost 6 bases to trimming and J lost 6 bases; unmatched junction nucleotides: 12. The CDR3 spans 15 residues. CDR1 is SGHNT and CDR2 is YYREEE in the germline V gene (reference sequence).

This clone was found once. The chain carries TRBV6-5 and TRBJ1-1; D ambiguous. The V end lost 0 bases, the J end lost 1 base, and 6 bases lay between the germline ends. This CDR3 region has 14 residues. From germline, CDR1 is MNHEY and CDR2 SVGAGI. CDR3 sequence: CASSYSAGNTEAFF. The CDR3, as DNA: TGTGCCAGCAGTTACTCGGCGGGGAACACTGAAGCTTTCTTT.

This chain joins TRBV11-2 and TRBJ2-5; no clear D gene. The CDR3 is 12 amino acids. V lost 4 bases and J 4 bases, leaving 7 bases between the germline ends. The germline V gene has CDR1 SGHAT and CDR2 FQNNGV. This chain's CDR3 is CASSSSAETQYF. The DNA for the CDR3 is TGTGCCAGCAGCTCTAGTGCAGAGACCCAGTACTTC.

The rearrangement joins TRBV7-8 to TRBJ2-4; 9 bases fit TRBD2. This CDR3 region has 18 residues. Germline CDR1 and CDR2: SGHVS and FQNEAQ. The J segment lost 2 bases and the V segment lost 0 bases, leaving 8 bases of the junction unmatched. CDR3 protein: CASSLAGLAGVTKNIQYF. Here the CDR3 DNA reads TGTGCCAGCAGCTTAGCGGGGTTAGCGGGGGTGACCAAAAACATTCAGTACTTC.

This clone turned up a few times. A read error may account for a junction end that differs from germline. The J gene is TRBJ2-3, the V gene TRBV7-7; TRBD2 agrees at 12 bases. In germline, CDR1 is SSHAT, CDR2 FNYEAQ (reference sequence). The length of the CDR3 is 15 residues. The CDR3 protein is CASSLAGGAADTQYF. CDR3 sequence (DNA): TGTGCCAGCAGCCTAGCGGGGGGGGCCGCGGATACGCAGTATTTT.

This rearrangement joins TRBV5-6 to TRBJ1-2, with 8 bases aligning to TRBD1. The V gene end was trimmed by 0 bases and the J gene end by 10 bases; junction bases not matched to a gene: 5. The CDR3 is 13 residues long. Looked up from germline, CDR1 is SGHDT and CDR2 is YYEEEE. The CDR3 is CASSLGQGADYTF. The CDR3 nucleotides read TGTGCCAGCAGCTTGGGGCAGGGGGCGGACTACACCTTC.

This clone was counted only a few times. The V gene is TRBV15, the J gene TRBJ1-1; D might be TRBD1 (5 bases). The CDR3 is 14 amino acids. Germline CDR1 reads LNHNV; CDR2 reads YYDKDF (reference sequence). Trimming cost V 4 bases and J 4 bases, with 13 bases left between them. This chain's CDR3 is CATSTRAMATEAFF. DNA of the CDR3: TGTGCCACCAGCACCAGGGCGATGGCCACTGAAGCTTTCTTT.